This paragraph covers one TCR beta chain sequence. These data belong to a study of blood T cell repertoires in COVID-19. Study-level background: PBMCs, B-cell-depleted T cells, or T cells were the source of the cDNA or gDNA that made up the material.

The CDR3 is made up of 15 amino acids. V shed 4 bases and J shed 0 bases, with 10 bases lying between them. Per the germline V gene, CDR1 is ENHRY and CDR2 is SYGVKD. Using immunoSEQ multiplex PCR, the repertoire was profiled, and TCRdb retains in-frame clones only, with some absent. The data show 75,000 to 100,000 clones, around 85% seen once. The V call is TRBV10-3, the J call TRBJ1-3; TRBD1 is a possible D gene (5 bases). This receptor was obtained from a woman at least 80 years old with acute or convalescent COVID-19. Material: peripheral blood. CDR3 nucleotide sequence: TGTGCCATCAGTGGGCAGGGTGGCTCTGGAAACACCATATATTTT. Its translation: CAISGQGGSGNTIYF.